This TCR beta chain comes out of a study of CD8 T cells in ankylosing spondylitis. Overall study results and limits: It was reported that disease-linked clones were significantly enriched in matched ankylosing spondylitis synovial fluid.

Quantitative 5'-RACE was performed with molecular barcodes, and it yielded the TCR beta libraries. TCRdb called the 5' RACE reads again in MiXCR, with one record for every CDR3 protein. Altogether 150,000 to 200,000 distinct CDR3 sequences are present, roughly 13% being singletons, with the ten largest covering approximately 10%. This clonotype was seen many times. Its antigen is not known. From germline, CDR1 is SEHNR and CDR2 FQNEAQ (reference sequence). The CDR3 has 14 residues. V lost 6 bases and J 0 bases, leaving 9 bases between the germline ends. V and J are TRBV7-9 and TRBJ1-3; no reliable D call. The receptor comes from a female donor with ankylosing spondylitis or in good health (not recorded which). The sequencing sample was made of blood, either unsorted or a sorted T cell fraction (not recorded which). The CDR3 protein is CASRNIRSGNTIYF. In nucleotides, the CDR3 is TGTGCCAGCAGGAACATACGCTCTGGAAACACCATATATTTT.